One and the same sample provided the 5 T cell receptor beta chains below, sequenced in a study of T cell repertoires in cytomegalovirus infection. MiXCR, applied by TCRdb to the reads, yields one record per CDR3 protein. The sample lists around 540,000 distinct CDR3 sequences, roughly a third seen once, with about a sixth in the top ten. The antigens of these receptors remain unknown. Sequenced material: cultured PBMCs, taken from culture after CMV antigen stimulation. These receptors were obtained from a human donor in good health (CMV status not recorded). Some clones in this sample may be carry-over from other donors' samples.

V usage is TRBV7-4 and J usage is TRBJ1-1, with 12 bases fitting TRBD1. Per the germline V gene, CDR1 is SGHVT and CDR2 is SQSDAQ. V shed 2 bases and J 1 base; nucleotides not matched to a gene: 2. This CDR3 spans 16 amino acids. The CDR3: CASSLRDRGPNTEAFF. As DNA, the CDR3 is TGTGCCAGCAGCTTACGGGACAGGGGGCCGAACACTGAAGCTTTCTTT.

The chain joins TRBV28 to TRBJ2-1; no clear D. Germline CDR1 is MDHEN and CDR2 is SYDVKM. The CDR3 runs 11 residues. With 3 bases removed from V and 13 bases from J, the gap between germline ends came to 10 bases. DNA of the CDR3: TGTGCCAGCAGTTTTCTAGAAATCCAGTTCTTC. This translates into CASSFLEIQFF. Using reference TRBV28 and TRBJ2-1 for the parts outside the CDR3, the full variable domain is DVKVTQSSRYLVKRTGEKVFLECVQDMDHENMFWYRQDPGLGLRLIYFSYDVKMKEKGDIPEGYSVSREKKERFSLILESASTNQTSMYLCASSFLEIQFFGPGTRLTVL.

The CDR3 coding sequence is TGTGCCAGCAGTTTTGAAGGGAGTGCTAACTATGGCTACACCTTC. It encodes CASSFEGSANYGYTF. The chain has TRBV12-3 or TRBV12-4 and TRBJ1-2; D remains ambiguous. The CDR3 sequence is 15 residues long. Trimming shortened V by 3 bases and J by 0 bases, and 11 bases separated the two germline ends.

The gene calls are TRBV27 and TRBJ1-1; D unresolved. There are 13 residues in the CDR3. V was pared by 3 bases and J by 4 bases, with 9 bases between. In germline, CDR1 is MNHEY, CDR2 SMNVEV (reference sequence). CDR3 loop: CASSFSGSTEAFF. The CDR3 nucleotides read TGTGCCAGCAGTTTTTCGGGGAGCACTGAAGCTTTCTTT.

The J gene is TRBJ1-5, the V gene TRBV28; 10 bases agree with TRBD1. The CDR3 consists of 15 residues. Per germline, CDR1 MDHEN and CDR2 SYDVKM. The V and J ends lost 4 bases and 4 bases, in that order; junction bases with no gene match: 4. CDR3 loop: CASSSPGQGNQPQHF. In DNA, the CDR3 is TGTGCCAGCAGTTCTCCGGGACAGGGGAATCAGCCCCAGCATTTT.